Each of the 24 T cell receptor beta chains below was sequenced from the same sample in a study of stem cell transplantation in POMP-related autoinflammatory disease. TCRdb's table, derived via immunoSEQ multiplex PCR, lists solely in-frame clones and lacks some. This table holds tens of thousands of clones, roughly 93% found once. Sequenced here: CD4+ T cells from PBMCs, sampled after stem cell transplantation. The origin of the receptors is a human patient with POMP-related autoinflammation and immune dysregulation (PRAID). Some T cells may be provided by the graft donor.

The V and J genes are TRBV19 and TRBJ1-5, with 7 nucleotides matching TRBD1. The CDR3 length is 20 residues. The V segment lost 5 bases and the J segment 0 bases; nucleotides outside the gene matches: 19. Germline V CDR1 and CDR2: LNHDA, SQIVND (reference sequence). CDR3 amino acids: CASSSPTKNRGPYSNQPQHF. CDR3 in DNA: TGTGCCAGTAGTTCCCCAACCAAAAACAGGGGACCATATAGCAATCAGCCCCAGCATTTT.

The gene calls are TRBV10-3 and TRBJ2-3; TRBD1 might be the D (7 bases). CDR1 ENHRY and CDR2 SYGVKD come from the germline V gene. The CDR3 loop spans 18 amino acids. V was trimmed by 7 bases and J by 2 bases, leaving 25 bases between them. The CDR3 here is CAINMGQPRLDPTDTQYF. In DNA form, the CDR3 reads TGTGCCATCAATATGGGACAGCCTCGACTAGATCCCACAGATACGCAGTATTTT.

Here the CDR3 reads CASSSWTGENEQFF. In DNA form, the CDR3 reads TGTGCCAGCAGTTCCTGGACAGGGGAAAATGAGCAGTTCTTC. The chain combines TRBV2 with TRBJ2-1; 9 bases map to TRBD1. This CDR3 contains 14 residues. V shed 5 bases, J shed 7 bases, and the junction held 6 bases outside the gene matches. Germline CDR1 reads SNHLY; CDR2 reads FYNNEI.

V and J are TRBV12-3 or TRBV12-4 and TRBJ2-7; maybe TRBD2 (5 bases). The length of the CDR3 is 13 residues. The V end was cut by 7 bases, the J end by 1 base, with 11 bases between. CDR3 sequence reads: CASTYGGSYEQYF. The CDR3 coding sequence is TGTGCCAGCACTTACGGCGGGTCCTACGAGCAGTACTTC.

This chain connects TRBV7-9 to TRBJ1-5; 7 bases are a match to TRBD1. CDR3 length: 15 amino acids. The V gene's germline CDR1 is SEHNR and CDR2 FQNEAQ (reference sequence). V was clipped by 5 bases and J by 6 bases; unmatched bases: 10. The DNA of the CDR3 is TGTGCCAGCAGCCCCGGACAGGTCGGGCGTCAGCCCCAGCATTTT. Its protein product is CASSPGQVGRQPQHF. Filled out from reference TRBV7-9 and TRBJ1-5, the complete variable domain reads DTGVSQNPRHKITKRGQNVTFRCDPISEHNRLYWYRQTLGQGPEFLTYFQNEAQLEKSRLLSDRFSAERPKGSFSTLEIQRTEQGDSAMYLCASSPGQVGRQPQHFGDGTRLSIL.

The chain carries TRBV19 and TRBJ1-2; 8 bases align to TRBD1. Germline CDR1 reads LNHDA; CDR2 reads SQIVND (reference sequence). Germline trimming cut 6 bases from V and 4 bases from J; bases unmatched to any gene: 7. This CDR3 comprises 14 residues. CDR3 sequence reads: CASSPSDRAYGYTF. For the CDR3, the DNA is TGTGCCAGTAGCCCCTCGGACAGGGCCTATGGCTACACCTTC.

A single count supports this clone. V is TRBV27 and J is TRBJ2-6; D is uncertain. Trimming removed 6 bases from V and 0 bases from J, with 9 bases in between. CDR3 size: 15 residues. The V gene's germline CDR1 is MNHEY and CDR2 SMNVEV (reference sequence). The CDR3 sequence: CASRNPSSGANVLTF. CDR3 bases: TGTGCCAGCAGAAACCCAAGCTCTGGGGCCAACGTCCTGACTTTC.

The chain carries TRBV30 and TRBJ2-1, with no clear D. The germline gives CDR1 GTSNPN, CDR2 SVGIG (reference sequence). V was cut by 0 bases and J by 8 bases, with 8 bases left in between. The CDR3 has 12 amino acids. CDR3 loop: CAWSVRGDEQFF. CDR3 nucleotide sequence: TGTGCCTGGAGTGTACGAGGCGATGAGCAGTTCTTC.

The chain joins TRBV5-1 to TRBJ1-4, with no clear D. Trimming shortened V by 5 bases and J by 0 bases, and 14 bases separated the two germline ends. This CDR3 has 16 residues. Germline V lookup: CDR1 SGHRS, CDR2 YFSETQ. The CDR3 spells CASSRRILATNEKLFF. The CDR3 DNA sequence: TGCGCCAGCAGTCGGCGAATACTTGCAACTAATGAAAAACTGTTTTTT.

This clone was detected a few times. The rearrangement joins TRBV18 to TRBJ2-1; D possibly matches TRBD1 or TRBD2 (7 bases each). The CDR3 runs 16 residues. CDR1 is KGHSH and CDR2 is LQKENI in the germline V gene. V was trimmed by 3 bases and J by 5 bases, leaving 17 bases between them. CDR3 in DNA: TGTGCCAGCTCACCCCAGGGAGGGACAGCCAACAATGAGCAGTTCTTC. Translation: CASSPQGGTANNEQFF.

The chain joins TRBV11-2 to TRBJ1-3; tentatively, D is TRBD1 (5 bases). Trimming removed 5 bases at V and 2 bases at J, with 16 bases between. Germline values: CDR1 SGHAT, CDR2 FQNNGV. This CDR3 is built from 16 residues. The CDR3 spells CASSPARTLPGNTIYF. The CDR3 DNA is TGTGCCAGCAGCCCCGCGAGGACACTTCCTGGAAACACCATATATTTT.

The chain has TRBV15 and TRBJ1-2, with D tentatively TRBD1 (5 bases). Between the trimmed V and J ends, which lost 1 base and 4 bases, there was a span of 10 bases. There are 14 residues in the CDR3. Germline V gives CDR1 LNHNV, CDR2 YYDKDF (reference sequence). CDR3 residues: CATSRAGFTYGYTF. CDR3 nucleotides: TGTGCCACCAGCAGAGCAGGGTTTACCTATGGCTACACCTTC. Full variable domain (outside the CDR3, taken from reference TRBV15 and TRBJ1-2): DAMVIQNPRYQVTQFGKPVTLSCSQTLNHNVMYWYQQKSSQAPKLLFHYYDKDFNNEADTPDNFQSRRPNTSFCFLDIRSPGLGDTAMYLCATSRAGFTYGYTFGSGTRLTVV.

CDR3 DNA: TGTGCCAGCAGCCGGGGGTTCTCAGTGTCTGGGGCCAACGTCCTGACTTTC. It is translated as CASSRGFSVSGANVLTF. V is TRBV7-6 and J is TRBJ2-6, with a weak D call TRBD2 (6 bases). Trimming pared 5 bases from V and 1 base from J, leaving 15 bases between. The CDR3 is 17 residues long. Germline CDR1 reads SGHVS; CDR2 reads FNYEAQ.

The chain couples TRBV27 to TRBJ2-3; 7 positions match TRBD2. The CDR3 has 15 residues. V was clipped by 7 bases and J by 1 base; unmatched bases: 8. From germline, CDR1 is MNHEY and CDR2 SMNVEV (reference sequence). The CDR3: CASMTRGSGTDTQYF. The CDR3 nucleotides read TGTGCCAGCATGACGCGGGGGTCGGGCACAGATACGCAGTATTTT.

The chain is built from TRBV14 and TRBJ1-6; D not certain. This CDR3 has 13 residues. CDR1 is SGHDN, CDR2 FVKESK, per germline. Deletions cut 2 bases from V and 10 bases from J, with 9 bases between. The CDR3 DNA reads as TGTGCCAGCAGCCAAACCCCGAGGTCACCCCTCCACTTT. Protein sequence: CASSQTPRSPLHF.

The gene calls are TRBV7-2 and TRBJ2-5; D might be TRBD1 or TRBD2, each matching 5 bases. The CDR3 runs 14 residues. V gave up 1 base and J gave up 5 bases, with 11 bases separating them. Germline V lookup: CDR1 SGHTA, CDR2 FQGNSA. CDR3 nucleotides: TGTGCCAGCAGCTTAGGAGGGGCTACGGAGACCCAGTACTTC. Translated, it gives CASSLGGATETQYF. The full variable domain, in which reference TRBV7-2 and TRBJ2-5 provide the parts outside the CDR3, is GAGVSQSPSNKVTEKGKDVELRCDPISGHTALYWYRQSLGQGLEFLIYFQGNSAPDKSGLPSDRFSAERTGGSVSTLTIQRTQQEDSAVYLCASSLGGATETQYFGPGTRLLVL.

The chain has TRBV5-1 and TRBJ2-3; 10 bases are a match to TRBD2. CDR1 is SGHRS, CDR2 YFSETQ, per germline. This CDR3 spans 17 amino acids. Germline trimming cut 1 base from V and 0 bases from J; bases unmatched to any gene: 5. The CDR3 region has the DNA TGCGCCAGCAGCTTGCTACTAGCGGGACTTAGCACAGATACGCAGTATTTT. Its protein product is CASSLLLAGLSTDTQYF. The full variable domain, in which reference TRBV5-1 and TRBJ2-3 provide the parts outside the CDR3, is KAGVTQTPRYLIKTRGQQVTLSCSPISGHRSVSWYQQTPGQGLQFLFEYFSETQRNKGNFPGRFSGRQFSNSRSEMNVSTLELGDSALYLCASSLLLAGLSTDTQYFGPGTRLTVL.

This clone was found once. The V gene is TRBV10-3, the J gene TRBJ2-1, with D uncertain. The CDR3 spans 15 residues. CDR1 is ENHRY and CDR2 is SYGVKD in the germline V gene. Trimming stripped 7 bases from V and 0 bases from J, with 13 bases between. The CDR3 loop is CAITPDRSSYNEQFF. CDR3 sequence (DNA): TGTGCCATCACCCCCGACCGAAGCTCCTACAATGAGCAGTTCTTC.

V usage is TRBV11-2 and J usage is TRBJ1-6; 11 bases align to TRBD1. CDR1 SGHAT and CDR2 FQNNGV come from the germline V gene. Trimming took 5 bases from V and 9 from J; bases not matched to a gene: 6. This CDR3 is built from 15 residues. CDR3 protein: CASSLSGQGGSPLHF. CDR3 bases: TGTGCCAGCAGCCTATCGGGACAGGGGGGTTCACCCCTCCACTTT.

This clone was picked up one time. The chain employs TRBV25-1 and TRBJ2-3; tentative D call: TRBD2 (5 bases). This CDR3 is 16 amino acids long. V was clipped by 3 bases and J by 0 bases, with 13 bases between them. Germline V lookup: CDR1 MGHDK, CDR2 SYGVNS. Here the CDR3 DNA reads TGTGCCAGCAGTGACCCCTCCGGCGGGAGCACAGATACGCAGTATTTT. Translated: CASSDPSGGSTDTQYF.

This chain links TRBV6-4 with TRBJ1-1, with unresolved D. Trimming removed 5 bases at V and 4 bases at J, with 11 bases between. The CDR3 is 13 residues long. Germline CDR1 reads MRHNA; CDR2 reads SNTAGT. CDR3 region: CASSSHGGTEAFF. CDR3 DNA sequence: TGTGCCAGCAGTAGCCACGGCGGCACTGAAGCTTTCTTT.

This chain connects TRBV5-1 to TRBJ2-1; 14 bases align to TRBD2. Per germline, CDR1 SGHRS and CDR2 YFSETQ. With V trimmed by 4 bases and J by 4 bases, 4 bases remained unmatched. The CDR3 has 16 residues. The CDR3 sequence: CASSTTSGGVYNEQFF. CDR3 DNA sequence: TGCGCCAGCAGCACGACTAGCGGGGGGGTTTACAATGAGCAGTTCTTC.

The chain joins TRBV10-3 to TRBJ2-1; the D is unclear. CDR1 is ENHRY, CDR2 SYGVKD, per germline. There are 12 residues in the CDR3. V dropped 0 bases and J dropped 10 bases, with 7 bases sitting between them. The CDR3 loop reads CAISESRWEQFF. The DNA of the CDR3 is TGTGCCATCAGTGAGTCGCGATGGGAGCAGTTCTTC.

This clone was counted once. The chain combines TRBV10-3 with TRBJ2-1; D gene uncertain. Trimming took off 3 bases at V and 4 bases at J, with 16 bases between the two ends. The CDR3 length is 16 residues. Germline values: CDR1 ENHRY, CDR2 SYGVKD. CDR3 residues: CAISDPTRGRYNEQFF. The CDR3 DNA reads TGTGCCATCAGTGACCCGACTCGCGGAAGATACAATGAGCAGTTCTTC.